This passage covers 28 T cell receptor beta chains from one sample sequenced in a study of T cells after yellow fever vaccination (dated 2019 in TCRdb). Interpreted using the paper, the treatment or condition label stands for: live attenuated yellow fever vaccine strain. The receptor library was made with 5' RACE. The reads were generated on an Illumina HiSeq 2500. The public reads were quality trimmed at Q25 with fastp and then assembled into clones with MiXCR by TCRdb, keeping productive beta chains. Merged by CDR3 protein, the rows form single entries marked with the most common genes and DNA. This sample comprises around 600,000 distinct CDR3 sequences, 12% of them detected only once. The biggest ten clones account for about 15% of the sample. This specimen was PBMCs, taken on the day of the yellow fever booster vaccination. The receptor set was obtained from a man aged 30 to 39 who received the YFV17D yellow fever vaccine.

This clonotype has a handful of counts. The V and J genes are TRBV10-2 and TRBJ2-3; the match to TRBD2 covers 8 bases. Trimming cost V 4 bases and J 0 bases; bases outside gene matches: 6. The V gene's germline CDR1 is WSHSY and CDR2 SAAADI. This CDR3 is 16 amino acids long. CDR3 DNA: TGCGCCAGCAGTGCCGGGAGGGGAATTAGCACAGATACGCAGTATTTT. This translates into CASSAGRGISTDTQYF.

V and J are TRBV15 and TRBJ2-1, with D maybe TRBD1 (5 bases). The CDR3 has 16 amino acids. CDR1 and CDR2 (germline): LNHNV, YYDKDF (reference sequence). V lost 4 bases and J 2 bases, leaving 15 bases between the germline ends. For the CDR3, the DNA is TGTGCCACCAGCAAGGGTAAGACAGCGACCTACAATGAGCAGTTCTTC. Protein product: CATSKGKTATYNEQFF.

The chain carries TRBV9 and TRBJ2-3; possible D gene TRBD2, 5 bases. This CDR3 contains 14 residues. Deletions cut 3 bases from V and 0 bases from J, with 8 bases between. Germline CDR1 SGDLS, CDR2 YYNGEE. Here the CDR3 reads CASSGGASTDTQYF. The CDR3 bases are TGTGCCAGCAGCGGGGGAGCTAGCACAGATACGCAGTATTTT.

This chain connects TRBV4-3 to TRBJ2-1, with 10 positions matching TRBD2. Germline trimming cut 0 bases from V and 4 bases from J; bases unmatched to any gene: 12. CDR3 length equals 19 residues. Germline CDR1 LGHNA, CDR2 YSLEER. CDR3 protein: CASSQDLGGSAGGYNEQFF. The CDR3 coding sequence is TGCGCCAGCAGCCAAGACCTAGGCGGATCAGCGGGAGGGTACAATGAGCAGTTCTTC.

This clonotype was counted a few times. This chain's CDR3 is CASSNTFSYNEQFF. DNA for the CDR3: TGCGCCAGCAGCAACACTTTCAGCTACAATGAGCAGTTCTTC. The chain uses TRBV5-1 and TRBJ2-1; no clear D. The CDR3 totals 14 residues. The V and J ends lost 4 bases and 3 bases respectively, with 11 bases between them. Per germline, CDR1 SGHRS and CDR2 YFSETQ.

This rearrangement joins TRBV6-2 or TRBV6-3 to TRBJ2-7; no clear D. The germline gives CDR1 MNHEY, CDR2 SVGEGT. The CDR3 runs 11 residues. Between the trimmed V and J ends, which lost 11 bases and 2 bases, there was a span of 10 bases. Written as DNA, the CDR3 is TGTGCCTCCTCGGACCCCTACGAGCAGTACTTC. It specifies CASSDPYEQYF.

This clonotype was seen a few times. The CDR3 DNA sequence: TGCGCCAGCAGCTTGGCCGGTCTGACCTCACCCCTCCACTTT. It codes for CASSLAGLTSPLHF. The chain carries TRBV5-1 and TRBJ1-6, with D hard to call. The V and J ends lost 0 bases and 10 bases respectively, with 11 bases between them. The CDR3 contains 14 residues. The germline gives CDR1 SGHRS, CDR2 YFSETQ.

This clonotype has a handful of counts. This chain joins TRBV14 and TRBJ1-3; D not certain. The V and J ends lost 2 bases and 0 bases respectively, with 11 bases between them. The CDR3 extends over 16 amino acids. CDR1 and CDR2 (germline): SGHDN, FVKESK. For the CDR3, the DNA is TGTGCCAGCAGCCAAATTGACGGAAGCTCTGGAAACACCATATATTTT. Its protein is CASSQIDGSSGNTIYF.

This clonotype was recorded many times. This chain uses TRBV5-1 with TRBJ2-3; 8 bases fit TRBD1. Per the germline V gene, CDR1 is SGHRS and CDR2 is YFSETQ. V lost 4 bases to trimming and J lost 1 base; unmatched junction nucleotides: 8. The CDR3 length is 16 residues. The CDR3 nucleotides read TGCGCCAGCAGCATTGGGACAGGCGGAGGCACAGATACGCAGTATTTT. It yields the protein CASSIGTGGGTDTQYF.

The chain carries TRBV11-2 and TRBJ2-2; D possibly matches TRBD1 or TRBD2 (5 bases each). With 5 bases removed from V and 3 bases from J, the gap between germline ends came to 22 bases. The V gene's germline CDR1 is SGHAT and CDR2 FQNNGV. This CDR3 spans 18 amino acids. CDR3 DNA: TGTGCCAGCAGCCCTGAGGGTGGGGCCCGGATCGACACCGGGGAGCTGTTTTTT. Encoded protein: CASSPEGGARIDTGELFF.

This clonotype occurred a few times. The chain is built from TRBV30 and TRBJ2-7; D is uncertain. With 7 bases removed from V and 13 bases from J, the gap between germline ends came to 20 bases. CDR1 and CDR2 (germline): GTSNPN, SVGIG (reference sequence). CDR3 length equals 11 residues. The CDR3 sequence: CALTRAGSIYF. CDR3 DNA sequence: TGTGCCTTGACTCGAGCAGGTTCTATCTACTTC.

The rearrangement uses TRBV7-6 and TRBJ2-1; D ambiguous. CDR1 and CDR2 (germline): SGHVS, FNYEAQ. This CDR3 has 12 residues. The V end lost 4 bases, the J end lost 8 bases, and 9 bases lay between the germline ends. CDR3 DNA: TGTGCCAGCAGCTCCACTGTGTATGAGCAGTTCTTC. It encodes CASSSTVYEQFF.

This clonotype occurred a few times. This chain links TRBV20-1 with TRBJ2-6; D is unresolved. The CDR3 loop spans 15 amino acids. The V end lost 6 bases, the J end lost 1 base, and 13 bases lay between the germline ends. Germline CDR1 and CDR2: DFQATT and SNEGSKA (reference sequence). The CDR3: CSAVQDMSGANVLTF. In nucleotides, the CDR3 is TGCAGTGCAGTCCAAGACATGTCTGGGGCCAACGTCCTGACTTTC.

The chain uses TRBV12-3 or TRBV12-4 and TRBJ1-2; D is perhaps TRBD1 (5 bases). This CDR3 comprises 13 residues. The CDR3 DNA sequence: TGTGCGACGGCGACAGCAAATAACTATGGCTACACCTTC. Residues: CATATANNYGYTF.

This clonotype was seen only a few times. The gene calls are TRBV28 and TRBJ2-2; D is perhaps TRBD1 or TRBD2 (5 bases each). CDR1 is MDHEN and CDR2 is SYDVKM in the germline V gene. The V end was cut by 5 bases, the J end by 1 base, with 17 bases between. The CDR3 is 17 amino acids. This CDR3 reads CASSIRRGNRNTGELFF. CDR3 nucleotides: TGTGCCAGCAGTATCCGTCGGGGCAACCGGAACACCGGGGAGCTGTTTTTT.

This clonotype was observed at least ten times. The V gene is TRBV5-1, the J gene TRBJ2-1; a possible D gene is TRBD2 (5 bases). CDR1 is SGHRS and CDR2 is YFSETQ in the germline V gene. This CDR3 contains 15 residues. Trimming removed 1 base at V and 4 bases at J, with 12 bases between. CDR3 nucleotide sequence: TGCGCCAGCAGCTTGAGCGGTGACCAATACAATGAGCAGTTCTTC. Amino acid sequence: CASSLSGDQYNEQFF.

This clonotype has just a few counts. CDR3 region: CASSSQQGLKNIQYF. CDR3 DNA: TGTGCCAGCAGCTCGCAGCAGGGCCTCAAAAACATTCAGTACTTC. V gene TRBV7-2 combines with J gene TRBJ2-4; the D gene is possibly TRBD1 (5 bases). CDR3 length: 15 amino acids. From germline, CDR1 is SGHTA and CDR2 FQGNSA. Trimming pared 4 bases from V and 3 bases from J, leaving 13 bases between.

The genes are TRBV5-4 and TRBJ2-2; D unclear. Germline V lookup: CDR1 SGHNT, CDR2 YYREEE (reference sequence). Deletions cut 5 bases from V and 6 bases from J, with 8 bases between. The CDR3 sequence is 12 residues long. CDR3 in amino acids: CASRIESGELFF. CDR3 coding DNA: TGTGCCAGCAGAATCGAGTCCGGGGAGCTGTTTTTT.

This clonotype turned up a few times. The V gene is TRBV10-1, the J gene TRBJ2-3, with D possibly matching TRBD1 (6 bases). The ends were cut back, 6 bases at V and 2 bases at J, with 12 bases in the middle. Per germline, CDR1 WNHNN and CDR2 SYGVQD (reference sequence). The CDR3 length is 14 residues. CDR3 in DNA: TGCGCCAGCAGAAGGGACACCGACACAGATACGCAGTATTTT. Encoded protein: CASRRDTDTDTQYF.

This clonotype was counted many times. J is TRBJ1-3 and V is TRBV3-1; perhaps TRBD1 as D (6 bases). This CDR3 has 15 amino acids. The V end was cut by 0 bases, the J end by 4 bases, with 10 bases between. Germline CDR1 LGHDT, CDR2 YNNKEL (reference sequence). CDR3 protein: CASSQETGLGNTIYF. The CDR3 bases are TGTGCCAGCAGCCAAGAAACAGGGTTGGGAAACACCATATATTTT.

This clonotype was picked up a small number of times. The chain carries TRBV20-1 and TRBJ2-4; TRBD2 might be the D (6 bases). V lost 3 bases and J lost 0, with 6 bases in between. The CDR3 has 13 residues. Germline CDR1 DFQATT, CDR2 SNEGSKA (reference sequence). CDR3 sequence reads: CSASGRAKNIQYF. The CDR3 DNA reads TGCAGTGCTAGCGGGAGAGCCAAAAACATTCAGTACTTC.

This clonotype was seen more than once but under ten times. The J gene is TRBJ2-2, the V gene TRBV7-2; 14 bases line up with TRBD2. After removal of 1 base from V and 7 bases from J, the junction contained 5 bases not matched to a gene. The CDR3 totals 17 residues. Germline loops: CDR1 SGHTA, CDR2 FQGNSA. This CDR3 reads CASSLGLAGGPGGELFF. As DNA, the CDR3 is TGTGCCAGCAGCTTAGGACTAGCGGGAGGGCCAGGCGGGGAGCTGTTTTTT.

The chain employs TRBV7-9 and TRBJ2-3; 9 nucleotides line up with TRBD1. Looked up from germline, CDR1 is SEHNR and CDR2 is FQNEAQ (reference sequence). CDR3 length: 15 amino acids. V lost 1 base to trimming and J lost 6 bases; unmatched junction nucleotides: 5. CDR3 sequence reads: CASSLGDRDADTQYF. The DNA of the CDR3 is TGTGCCAGCAGCTTAGGGGACAGGGACGCCGATACGCAGTATTTT.

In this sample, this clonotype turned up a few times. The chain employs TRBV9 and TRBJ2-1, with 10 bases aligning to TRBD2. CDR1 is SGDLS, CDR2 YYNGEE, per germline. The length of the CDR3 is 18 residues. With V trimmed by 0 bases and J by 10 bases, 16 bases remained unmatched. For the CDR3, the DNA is TGTGCCAGCAGCGTAGACGGGGGACCCGGGACTAGCGTTGGGGAGCAGTTCTTC. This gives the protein CASSVDGGPGTSVGEQFF.

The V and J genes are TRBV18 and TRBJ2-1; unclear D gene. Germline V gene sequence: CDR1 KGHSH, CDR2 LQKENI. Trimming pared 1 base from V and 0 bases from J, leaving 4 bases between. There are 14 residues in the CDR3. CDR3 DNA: TGTGCCAGCTCACCACAAAGCTCCTACAATGAGCAGTTCTTC. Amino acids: CASSPQSSYNEQFF. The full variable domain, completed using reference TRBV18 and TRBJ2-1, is NAGVMQNPRHLVRRRGQEARLRCSPMKGHSHVYWYRQLPEEGLKFMVYLQKENIIDESGMPKERFSAEFPKEGPSILRIQQVVRGDSAAYFCASSPQSSYNEQFFGPGTRLTVL.

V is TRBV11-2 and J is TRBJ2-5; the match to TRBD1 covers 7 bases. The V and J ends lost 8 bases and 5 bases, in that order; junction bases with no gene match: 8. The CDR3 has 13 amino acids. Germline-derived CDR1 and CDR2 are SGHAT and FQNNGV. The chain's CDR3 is CASGRGTRETQYF. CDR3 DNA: TGTGCCAGCGGCAGGGGGACGCGCGAGACCCAGTACTTC.

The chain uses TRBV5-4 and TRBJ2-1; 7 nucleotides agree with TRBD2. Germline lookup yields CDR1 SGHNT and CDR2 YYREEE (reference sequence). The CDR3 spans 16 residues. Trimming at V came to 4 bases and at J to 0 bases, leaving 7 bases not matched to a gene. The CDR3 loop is CASSTGRRGSYNEQFF. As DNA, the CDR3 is TGTGCCAGCAGCACCGGGAGGAGAGGCTCCTACAATGAGCAGTTCTTC.

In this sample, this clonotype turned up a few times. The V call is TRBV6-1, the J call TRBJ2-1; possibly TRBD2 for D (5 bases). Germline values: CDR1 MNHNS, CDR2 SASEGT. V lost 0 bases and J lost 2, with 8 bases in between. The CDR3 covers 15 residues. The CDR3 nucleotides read TGTGCCAGCAGTGAAGCGGCGGGCCCCTACAATGAGCAGTTCTTC. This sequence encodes CASSEAAGPYNEQFF.